This TCR beta chain was identified during a study of Ad26.COV2.S vaccination and SARS-CoV-2 variants. On the study more broadly: Ad26.COV2.S was injected intramuscularly once or twice, 56 days apart.

Study results and limitations: Reported findings describe substantial breadth in spike-specific CD8+ and CD4+ T cell responses following vaccination. It is possible that the TCR breadth and depth analyses underestimated the total T cell responses.

In this sample, this clone turned up once. Its matching antigen is unknown. Measured with immunoSEQ multiplex PCR; TCRdb has only the in-frame clones, and not every one. Of about 390,000 clones in the sample, 80% to 90% were seen once. V was clipped by 0 bases and J by 8 bases, with 13 bases between them. CDR1 MGHRA and CDR2 YSYEKL come from the germline V gene. The length of the CDR3 is 15 residues. Described treatment: roughly 18 received Ad26.COV2.S at low or high dose, single or two shots; 5 received placebo; per-sample allocation not given. After the first vaccine or placebo injection, samples were drawn on day 63. What was given as vaccine was an Ad26 vector encoding Wuhan-strain SARS-CoV-2 spike.

Sample: peripheral blood, taken in a trial of Ad26.COV2.S vaccine versus placebo. The sequence derives from a person between 18 and 65 years old who received the Ad26.COV2.S COVID-19 vaccine or a placebo. This chain joins TRBV4-1 and TRBJ1-4; D is possibly TRBD1 (5 bases). The CDR3 region is CASSQESGEWEKLFF. The CDR3 DNA is TGCGCCAGCAGCCAAGAGTCGGGGGAATGGGAAAAACTGTTTTTT.